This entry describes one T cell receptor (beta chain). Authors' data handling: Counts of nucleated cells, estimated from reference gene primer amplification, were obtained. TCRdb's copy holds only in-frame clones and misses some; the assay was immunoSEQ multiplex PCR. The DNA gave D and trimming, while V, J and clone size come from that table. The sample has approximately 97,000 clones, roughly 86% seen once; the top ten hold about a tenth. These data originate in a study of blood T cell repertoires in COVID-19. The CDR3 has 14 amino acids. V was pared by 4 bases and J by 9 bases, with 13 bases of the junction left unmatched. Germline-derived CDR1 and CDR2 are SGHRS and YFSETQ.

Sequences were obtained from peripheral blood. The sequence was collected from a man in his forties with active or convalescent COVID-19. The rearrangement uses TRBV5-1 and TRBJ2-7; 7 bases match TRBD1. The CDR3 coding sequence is TGCGCCAGCAGCCTTGAGACAGGGTGGAAGGTGCAGTACTTC. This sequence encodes CASSLETGWKVQYF.